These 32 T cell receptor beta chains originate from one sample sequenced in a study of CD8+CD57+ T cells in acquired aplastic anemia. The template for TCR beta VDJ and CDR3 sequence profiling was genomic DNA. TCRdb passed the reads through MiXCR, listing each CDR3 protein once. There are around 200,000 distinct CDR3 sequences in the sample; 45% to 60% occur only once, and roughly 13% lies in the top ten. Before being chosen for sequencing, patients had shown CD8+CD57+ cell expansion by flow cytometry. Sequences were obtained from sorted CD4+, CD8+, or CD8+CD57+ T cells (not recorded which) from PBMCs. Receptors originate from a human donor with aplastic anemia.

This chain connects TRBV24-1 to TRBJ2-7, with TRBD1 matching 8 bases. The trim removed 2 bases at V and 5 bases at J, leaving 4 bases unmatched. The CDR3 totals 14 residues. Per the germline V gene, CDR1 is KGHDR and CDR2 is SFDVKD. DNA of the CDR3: TGTGCCACCAGTGATTGGACAGGGAGTAACGAGCAGTACTTC. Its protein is CATSDWTGSNEQYF.

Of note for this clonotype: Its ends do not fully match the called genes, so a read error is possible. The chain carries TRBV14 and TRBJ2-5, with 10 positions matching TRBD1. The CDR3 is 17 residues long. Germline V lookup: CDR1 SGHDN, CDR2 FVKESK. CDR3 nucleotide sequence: TGTGCCAGCAGCAAAGACAGGGGGCCACTGTACCAAGAGACCCAGTACTTC. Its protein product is CASSKDRGPLYQETQYF.

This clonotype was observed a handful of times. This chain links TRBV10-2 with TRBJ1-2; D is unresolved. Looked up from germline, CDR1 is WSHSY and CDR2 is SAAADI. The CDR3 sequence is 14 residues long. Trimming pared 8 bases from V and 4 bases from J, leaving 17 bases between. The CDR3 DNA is TGCGCCAGCTGGCTCGGTGAAGGGAGCTATGGCTACACCTTC. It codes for CASWLGEGSYGYTF.

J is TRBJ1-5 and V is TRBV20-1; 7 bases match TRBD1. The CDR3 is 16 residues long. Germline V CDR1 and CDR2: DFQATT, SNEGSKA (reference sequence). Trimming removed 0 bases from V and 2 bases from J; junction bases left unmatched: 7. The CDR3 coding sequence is TGCAGTGCTAGAGATCTCAACAGGGGAGGCAATCAGCCCCAGCATTTT. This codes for CSARDLNRGGNQPQHF.

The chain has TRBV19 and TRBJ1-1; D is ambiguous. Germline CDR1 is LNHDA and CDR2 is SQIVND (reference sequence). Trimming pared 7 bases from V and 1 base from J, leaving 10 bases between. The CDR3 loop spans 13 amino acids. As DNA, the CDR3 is TGTGCCAGTATGCAAGGACCGAACACTGAAGCTTTCTTT. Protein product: CASMQGPNTEAFF.

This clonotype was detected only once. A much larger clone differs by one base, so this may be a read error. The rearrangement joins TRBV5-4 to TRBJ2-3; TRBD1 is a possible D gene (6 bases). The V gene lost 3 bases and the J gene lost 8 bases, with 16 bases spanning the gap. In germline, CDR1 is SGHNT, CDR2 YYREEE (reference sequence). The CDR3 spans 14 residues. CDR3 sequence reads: CASSSPGVPGTQYF. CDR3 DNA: TGTGCCAGCAGCTCGCCAGGGGTTCCAGGTACGCAGTATTTT.

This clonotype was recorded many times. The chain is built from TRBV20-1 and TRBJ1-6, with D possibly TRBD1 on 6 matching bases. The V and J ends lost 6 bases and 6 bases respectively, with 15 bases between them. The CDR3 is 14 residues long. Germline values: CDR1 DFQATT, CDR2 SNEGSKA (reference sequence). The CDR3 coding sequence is TGCAGTGCGCGCAACAGGGTTCCTAATTCACCCCTCCACTTT. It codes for CSARNRVPNSPLHF.

The CDR3 reads CASSLSGLAEDLYTQYF. The CDR3 region has the DNA TGCGCCAGCAGCCTGTCCGGGTTAGCGGAGGATTTATATACGCAGTATTTT. This sequence joins TRBV4-1 and TRBJ2-3, with D maybe TRBD2 (6 bases). CDR1 and CDR2 from the germline V gene are MGHRA and YSYEKL. V gave up 4 bases and J gave up 7 bases, with 24 bases separating them. The CDR3 has 17 residues.

The CDR3 here is CSARITGQSRYGYTF. Written as DNA, the CDR3 is TGCAGTGCTAGAATTACGGGACAGTCTCGCTATGGCTACACCTTC. The V gene is TRBV20-1, the J gene TRBJ1-2; 7 bases are shared with TRBD1. Germline V gene lookup returns CDR1 DFQATT and CDR2 SNEGSKA (reference sequence). This CDR3 spans 15 amino acids. V shed 2 bases, J shed 4 bases, and the junction held 10 bases outside the gene matches.

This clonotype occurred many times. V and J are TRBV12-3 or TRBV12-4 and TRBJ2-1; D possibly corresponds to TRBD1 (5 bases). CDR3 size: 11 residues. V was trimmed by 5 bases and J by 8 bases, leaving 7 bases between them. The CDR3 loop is CASSPRDEQFF. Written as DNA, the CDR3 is TGTGCCAGCAGTCCCAGGGATGAGCAGTTCTTC.

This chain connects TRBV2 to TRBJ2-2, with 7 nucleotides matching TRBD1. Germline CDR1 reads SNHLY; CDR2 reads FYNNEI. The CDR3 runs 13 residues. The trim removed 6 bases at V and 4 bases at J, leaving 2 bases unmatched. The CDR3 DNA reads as TGTGCCAGCAGAGGGGGCGTCACCGGGGAGCTGTTTTTT. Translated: CASRGGVTGELFF.

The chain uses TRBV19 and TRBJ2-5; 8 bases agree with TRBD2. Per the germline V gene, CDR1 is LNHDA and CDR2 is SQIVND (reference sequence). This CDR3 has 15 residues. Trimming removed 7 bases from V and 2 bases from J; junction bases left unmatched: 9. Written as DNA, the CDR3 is TGTGCCAGTACCTATAGCGGGACTACGCAAGAGACCCAGTACTTC. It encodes CASTYSGTTQETQYF. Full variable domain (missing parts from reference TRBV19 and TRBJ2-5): DGGITQSPKYLFRKEGQNVTLSCEQNLNHDAMYWYRQDPGQGLRLIYYSQIVNDFQKGDIAEGYSVSREKKESFPLTVTSAQKNPTAFYLCASTYSGTTQETQYFGPGTRLLVL.

The CDR3 loop is CSVYGSAGLKDEQYF. CDR3 sequence (DNA): TGCAGCGTTTACGGGTCGGCAGGCCTTAAAGACGAGCAGTACTTC. V gene TRBV29-1 combines with J gene TRBJ2-7; no clear D. Germline values: CDR1 SQVTM, CDR2 ANQGSEA. The CDR3 runs to 15 residues. V lost 5 bases and J lost 5, with 22 bases in between.

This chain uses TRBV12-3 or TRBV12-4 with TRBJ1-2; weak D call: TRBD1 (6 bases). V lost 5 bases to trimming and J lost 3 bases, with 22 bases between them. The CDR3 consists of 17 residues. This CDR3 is CASSPLTGTGKDYGYTF. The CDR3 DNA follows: TGTGCCAGCAGTCCCCTTACAGGTACAGGGAAGGACTATGGCTACACCTTC.

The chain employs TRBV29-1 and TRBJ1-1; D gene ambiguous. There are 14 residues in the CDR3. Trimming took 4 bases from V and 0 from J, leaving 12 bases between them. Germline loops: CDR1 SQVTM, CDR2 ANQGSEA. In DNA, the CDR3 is TGCAGCGTTGGTCATCGGCTCATGAACACTGAAGCTTTCTTT. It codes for CSVGHRLMNTEAFF. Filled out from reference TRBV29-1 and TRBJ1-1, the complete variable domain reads SAVISQKPSRDICQRGTSLTIQCQVDSQVTMMFWYRQQPGQSLTLIATANQGSEATYESGFVIDKFPISRPNLTFSTLTVSNMSPEDSSIYLCSVGHRLMNTEAFFGQGTRLTVV.

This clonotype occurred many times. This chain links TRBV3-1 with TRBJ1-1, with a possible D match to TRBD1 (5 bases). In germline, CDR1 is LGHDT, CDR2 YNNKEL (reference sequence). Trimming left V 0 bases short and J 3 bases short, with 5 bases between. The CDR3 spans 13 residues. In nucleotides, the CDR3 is TGTGCCAGCAGCCAAGAGACAGACACTGAAGCTTTCTTT. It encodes CASSQETDTEAFF.

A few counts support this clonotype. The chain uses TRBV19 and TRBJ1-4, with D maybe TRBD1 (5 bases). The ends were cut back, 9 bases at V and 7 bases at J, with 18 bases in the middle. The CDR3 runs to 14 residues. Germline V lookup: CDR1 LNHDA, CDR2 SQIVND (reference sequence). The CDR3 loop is CASSLTEGPEKLFF. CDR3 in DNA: TGTGCCAGCAGCCTGACAGAGGGGCCTGAAAAACTGTTTTTT.

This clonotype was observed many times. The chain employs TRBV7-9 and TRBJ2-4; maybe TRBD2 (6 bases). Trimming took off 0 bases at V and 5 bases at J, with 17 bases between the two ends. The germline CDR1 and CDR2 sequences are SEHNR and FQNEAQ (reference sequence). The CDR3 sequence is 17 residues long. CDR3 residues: CASSLAGTPPSENIQYF. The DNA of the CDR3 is TGTGCCAGCAGCTTAGCCGGGACTCCTCCTTCGGAAAACATTCAGTACTTC.

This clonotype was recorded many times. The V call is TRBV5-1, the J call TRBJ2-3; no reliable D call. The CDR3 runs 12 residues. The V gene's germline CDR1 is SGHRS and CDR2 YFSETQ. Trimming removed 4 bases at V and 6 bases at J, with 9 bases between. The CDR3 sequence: CASSAAGDTQYF. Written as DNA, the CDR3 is TGCGCCAGCAGCGCTGCTGGCGATACGCAGTATTTT.

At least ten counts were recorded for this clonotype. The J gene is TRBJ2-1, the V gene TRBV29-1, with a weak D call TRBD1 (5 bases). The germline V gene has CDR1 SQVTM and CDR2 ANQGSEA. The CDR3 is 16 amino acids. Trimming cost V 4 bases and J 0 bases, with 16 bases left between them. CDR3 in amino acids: CSVVWQGPSSYNEQFF. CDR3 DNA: TGCAGCGTTGTATGGCAGGGCCCAAGCTCCTACAATGAGCAGTTCTTC.

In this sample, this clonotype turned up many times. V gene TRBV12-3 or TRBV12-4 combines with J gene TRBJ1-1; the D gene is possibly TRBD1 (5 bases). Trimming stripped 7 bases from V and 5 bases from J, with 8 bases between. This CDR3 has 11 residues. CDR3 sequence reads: CASKGVTEAFF. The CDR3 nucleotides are TGTGCCAGCAAAGGGGTAACTGAAGCTTTCTTT.

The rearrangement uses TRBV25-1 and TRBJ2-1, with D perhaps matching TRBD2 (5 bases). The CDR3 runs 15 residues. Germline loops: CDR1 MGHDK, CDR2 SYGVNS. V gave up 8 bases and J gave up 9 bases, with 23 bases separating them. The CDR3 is CASSPSRTVSSEQFF. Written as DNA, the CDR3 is TGTGCCAGCTCACCTAGCCGAACAGTCTCAAGTGAGCAGTTCTTC.

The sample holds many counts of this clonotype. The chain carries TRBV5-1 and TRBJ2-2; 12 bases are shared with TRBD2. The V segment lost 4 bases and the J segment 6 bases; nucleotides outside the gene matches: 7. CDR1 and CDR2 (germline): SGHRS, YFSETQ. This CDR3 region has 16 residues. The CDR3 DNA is TGCGCCAGCAGCGCACGACTAGCGGGGGACTCCGGGGAGCTGTTTTTT. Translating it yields CASSARLAGDSGELFF.

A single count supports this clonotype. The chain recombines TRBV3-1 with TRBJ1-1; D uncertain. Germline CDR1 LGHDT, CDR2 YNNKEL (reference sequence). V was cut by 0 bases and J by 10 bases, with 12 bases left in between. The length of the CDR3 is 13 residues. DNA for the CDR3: TGTGCCAGCAGCCAAGATAGGAACAGCCGAGCTTTCTTT. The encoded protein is CASSQDRNSRAFF.

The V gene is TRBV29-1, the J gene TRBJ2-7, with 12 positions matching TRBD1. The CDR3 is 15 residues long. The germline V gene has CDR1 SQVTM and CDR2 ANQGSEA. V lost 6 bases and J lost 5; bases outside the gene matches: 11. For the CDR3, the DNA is TGCAGCGTCGACCCGGGACAGGGGGCATACGACGAGCAGTACTTC. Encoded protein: CSVDPGQGAYDEQYF.

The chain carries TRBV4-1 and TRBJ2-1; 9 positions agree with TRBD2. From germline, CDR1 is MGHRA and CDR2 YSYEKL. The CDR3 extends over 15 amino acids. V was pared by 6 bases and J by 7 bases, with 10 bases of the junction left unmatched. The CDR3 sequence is CASRPLAGNRNEQFF. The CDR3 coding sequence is TGCGCCAGCAGGCCTCTAGCGGGGAATAGGAATGAGCAGTTCTTC.

The CDR3 here is CAWMRQGRVGGYTF. In nucleotides, the CDR3 is TGTGCCTGGATGAGGCAAGGGAGAGTAGGGGGCTACACCTTC. The chain combines TRBV30 with TRBJ1-2; unclear D gene. The CDR3 has 14 residues. V was pared by 4 bases and J by 8 bases, with 20 bases between. The germline CDR1 and CDR2 sequences are GTSNPN and SVGIG (reference sequence).

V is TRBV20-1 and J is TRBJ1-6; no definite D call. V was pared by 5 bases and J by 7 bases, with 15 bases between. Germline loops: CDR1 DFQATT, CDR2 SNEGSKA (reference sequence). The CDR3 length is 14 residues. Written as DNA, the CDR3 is TGCAGTGCTTTTCCCCCGGGGTACAATTCACCCCTCCACTTT. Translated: CSAFPPGYNSPLHF.

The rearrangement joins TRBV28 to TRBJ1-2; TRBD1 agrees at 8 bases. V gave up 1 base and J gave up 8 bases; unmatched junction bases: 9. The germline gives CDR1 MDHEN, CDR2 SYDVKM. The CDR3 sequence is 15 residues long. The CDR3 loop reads CASSLSGQGWDGYTF. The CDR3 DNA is TGTGCCAGCAGTTTATCTGGACAGGGCTGGGACGGCTACACCTTC.

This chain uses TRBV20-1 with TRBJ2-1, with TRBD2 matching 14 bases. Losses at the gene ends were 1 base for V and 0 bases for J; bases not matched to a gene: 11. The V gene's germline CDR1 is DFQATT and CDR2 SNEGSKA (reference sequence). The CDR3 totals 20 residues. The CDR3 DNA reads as TGCAGTGCTAGAGGGTTTACCGGGACTAGCGGGGGAAGCTCCTACAATGAGCAGTTCTTC. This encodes CSARGFTGTSGGSSYNEQFF.

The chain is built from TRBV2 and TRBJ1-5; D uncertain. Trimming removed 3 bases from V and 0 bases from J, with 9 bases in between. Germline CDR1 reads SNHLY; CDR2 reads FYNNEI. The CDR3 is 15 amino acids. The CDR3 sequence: CASSEGSYSNQPQHF. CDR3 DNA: TGTGCCAGCAGTGAGGGGAGCTATAGCAATCAGCCCCAGCATTTT. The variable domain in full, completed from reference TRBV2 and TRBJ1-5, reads EPEVTQTPSHQVTQMGQEVILRCVPISNHLYFYWYRQILGQKVEFLVSFYNNEISEKSEIFDDQFSVERPDGSNFTLKIRSTKLEDSAMYFCASSEGSYSNQPQHFGDGTRLSIL.

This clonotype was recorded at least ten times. The CDR3 coding sequence is TGTGCCAGCAGTTACGAGCGGGGGAGCACAGATACGCAGTATTTT. Its translation: CASSYERGSTDTQYF. The chain uses TRBV6-5 and TRBJ2-3; 8 nucleotides line up with TRBD2. V gave up 2 bases and J gave up 0 bases; unmatched junction bases: 1. Germline loops: CDR1 MNHEY, CDR2 SVGAGI. This CDR3 region has 15 residues.